The 21 T cell receptor beta chains below come from one sample, sequenced in a study of blood T cell repertoires in COVID-19. TCRdb keeps only in-frame clones here, not all; method: immunoSEQ multiplex PCR. The sample has about 220,000 clones; around 88% are singletons. The sample taken for sequencing was PBMCs or T cells enriched from blood (not recorded which). These TCRs come from a woman between 45 and 65 years old with acute COVID-19.

The rearrangement links TRBV5-6 to TRBJ1-2, with a weak D call TRBD1 (6 bases). Germline CDR1 is SGHDT and CDR2 is YYEEEE. The V end lost 0 bases, the J end lost 2 bases, and 14 bases lay between the germline ends. This CDR3 region has 16 residues. The CDR3 loop reads CASSLDREGGNYGYTF. The CDR3 DNA follows: TGTGCCAGCAGCTTGGACAGGGAAGGTGGGAACTATGGCTACACCTTC.

V gene TRBV6-4 combines with J gene TRBJ2-7, with D possibly TRBD2 on 5 matching bases. CDR1 is MRHNA, CDR2 SNTAGT, per germline. The germline V and J ends were trimmed by 4 bases and 5 bases, with 12 bases remaining between them. The length of the CDR3 is 13 residues. CDR3 residues: CASSATVGNEQYF. For the CDR3, the DNA is TGTGCCAGCAGTGCGACGGTCGGGAACGAGCAGTACTTC.

J is TRBJ2-4 and V is TRBV28; TRBD2 matches 7 bases. Germline V gene lookup returns CDR1 MDHEN and CDR2 SYDVKM. There are 15 residues in the CDR3. Trimming removed 2 bases from V and 15 bases from J; junction bases left unmatched: 16. The chain's CDR3 is CASSLAPLERGPGYF. The CDR3 DNA follows: TGTGCCAGCAGTTTAGCCCCTCTCGAGCGGGGCCCGGGGTACTTC.

This clone was counted between two and nine times. The CDR3 reads CASTDRGHADTQYF. Written as DNA, the CDR3 is TGTGCCAGTACTGACAGGGGGCACGCAGATACGCAGTATTTT. The V call is TRBV19, the J call TRBJ2-3; TRBD1 agrees at 10 bases. Germline-derived CDR1 and CDR2 are LNHDA and SQIVND (reference sequence). This CDR3 contains 14 residues. V lost 7 bases and J lost 4; bases outside the gene matches: 5. Complete variable domain (other parts from reference TRBV19 and TRBJ2-3): DGGITQSPKYLFRKEGQNVTLSCEQNLNHDAMYWYRQDPGQGLRLIYYSQIVNDFQKGDIAEGYSVSREKKESFPLTVTSAQKNPTAFYLCASTDRGHADTQYFGPGTRLTVL.

J is TRBJ1-2 and V is TRBV28; possible D gene TRBD1, 6 bases. Between the trimmed V and J ends, which lost 6 bases and 7 bases, there was a span of 12 bases. This CDR3 has 12 amino acids. Germline CDR1 MDHEN, CDR2 SYDVKM. The CDR3: CASRAQGTGYTF. For the CDR3, the DNA is TGTGCCAGCAGAGCCCAGGGGACTGGCTACACCTTC.

The J gene is TRBJ1-2, the V gene TRBV28; maybe TRBD1 (6 bases). In germline, CDR1 is MDHEN, CDR2 SYDVKM. This CDR3 is built from 18 residues. The ends were cut back, 2 bases at V and 2 bases at J, with 21 bases in the middle. CDR3 DNA: TGTGCCAGCAGTTTAGGGCTAGGTGGCCTTGACAGGAACTATGGCTACACCTTC. Its protein is CASSLGLGGLDRNYGYTF.

This chain uses TRBV2 with TRBJ2-1; D might be TRBD1 (7 bases). CDR1 is SNHLY and CDR2 is FYNNEI in the germline V gene. V lost 8 bases and J lost 2, with 13 bases in between. The CDR3 consists of 14 residues. CDR3 coding DNA: TGTGCCAGCCAGGGGGGAGTTACCTACAATGAGCAGTTCTTC. Residues: CASQGGVTYNEQFF.

The J gene is TRBJ2-7, the V gene TRBV7-2, with TRBD2 matching 10 bases. Germline V CDR1 and CDR2: SGHTA, FQGNSA. Germline trimming cut 2 bases from V and 6 bases from J; bases unmatched to any gene: 1. The CDR3 length is 13 residues. The CDR3 coding sequence is TGTGCCAGCAGCTTAACTAGCGGGACCGAGCAGTACTTC. Protein product: CASSLTSGTEQYF.

This clone appeared a single time. The V call is TRBV2, the J call TRBJ2-6; TRBD1 matches 7 bases. Per germline, CDR1 SNHLY and CDR2 FYNNEI. V lost 5 bases to trimming and J lost 4 bases; unmatched junction nucleotides: 5. The CDR3 extends over 15 amino acids. The CDR3 coding sequence is TGTGCCAGCAGTCCACAGGGGTCCGGGGCCAACGTCCTGACTTTC. Translated, it gives CASSPQGSGANVLTF.

The sample holds a few counts of this clone. The rearrangement links TRBV3-1 (or the pseudogene TRBV3-2) to TRBJ1-4; the D is unclear. The ends were cut back, 0 bases at V and 6 bases at J, with 11 bases in the middle. Germline values: CDR1 LGHDT, CDR2 YNNKEL (reference sequence). The CDR3 is 15 amino acids. This CDR3 is CASSQDPGMDEKLFF. The CDR3 nucleotides are TGTGCCAGCAGCCAAGATCCAGGAATGGATGAAAAACTGTTTTTT.

This clone was recorded a few times. The V call is TRBV2, the J call TRBJ1-4, with TRBD1 identical over 9 bases. This CDR3 has 17 residues. Germline V gene data show CDR1 as SNHLY and CDR2 as FYNNEI. Germline trimming cut 3 bases from V and 4 bases from J; bases unmatched to any gene: 9. CDR3 sequence (DNA): TGTGCCAGCAGTGAGCCCGGGACAGGGCGATTTAATGAAAAACTGTTTTTT. Translated: CASSEPGTGRFNEKLFF.

V is TRBV27 and J is TRBJ2-5; possibly TRBD1 for D (7 bases). The CDR3 is 13 residues long. The germline V gene encodes CDR1 MNHEY and CDR2 SMNVEV (reference sequence). The ends were cut back, 6 bases at V and 5 bases at J, with 13 bases in the middle. In DNA form, the CDR3 reads TGTGCCAGCAGGCGGGACAGTCGGGAGACCCAGTACTTC. Translation: CASRRDSRETQYF.

The chain recombines TRBV9 with TRBJ1-3; D gene uncertain. Germline-derived CDR1 and CDR2 are SGDLS and YYNGEE. The CDR3 has 15 residues. Trimming removed 3 bases from V and 0 bases from J, with 10 bases in between. CDR3 region: CASSADTFSGNTIYF. The CDR3 DNA sequence: TGTGCCAGCAGCGCCGACACCTTCTCTGGAAACACCATATATTTT.

The gene calls are TRBV2 and TRBJ2-1; TRBD2 is a possible D gene (6 bases). Germline V gene data show CDR1 as SNHLY and CDR2 as FYNNEI. V was pared by 4 bases and J by 9 bases, with 16 bases between. The CDR3 totals 14 residues. The CDR3 reads CASSAYAGTGEQFF. In DNA form, the CDR3 reads TGTGCCAGCAGTGCGTACGCGGGAACGGGTGAGCAGTTCTTC. The whole variable domain, filled in from reference TRBV2 and TRBJ2-1, reads EPEVTQTPSHQVTQMGQEVILRCVPISNHLYFYWYRQILGQKVEFLVSFYNNEISEKSEIFDDQFSVERPDGSNFTLKIRSTKLEDSAMYFCASSAYAGTGEQFFGPGTRLTVL.

This CDR3 reads CASSLGLAGETQYF. CDR3 in DNA: TGCGCCAGCAGCCTCGGACTAGCGGGAGAGACCCAGTACTTC. The rearrangement joins TRBV5-1 to TRBJ2-5; 11 nucleotides line up with TRBD2. The germline CDR1 and CDR2 sequences are SGHRS and YFSETQ. Trimming cost V 4 bases and J 4 bases; bases outside gene matches: 3. The CDR3 is 14 residues long.

The chain has TRBV7-9 and TRBJ2-1; 10 bases align to TRBD2. V gave up 5 bases and J gave up 0 bases; unmatched junction bases: 13. This CDR3 region has 19 residues. Per the germline V gene, CDR1 is SEHNR and CDR2 is FQNEAQ (reference sequence). The CDR3 loop is CASSRNSGGLASSYNEQFF. CDR3 bases: TGTGCCAGCAGCCGAAACTCTGGGGGACTAGCGAGCTCCTACAATGAGCAGTTCTTC.

V gene TRBV27 combines with J gene TRBJ2-5, with TRBD2 identical over 9 bases. Losses at the gene ends were 3 bases for V and 1 base for J; bases not matched to a gene: 6. Per the germline V gene, CDR1 is MNHEY and CDR2 is SMNVEV (reference sequence). This CDR3 is 16 amino acids long. The CDR3: CASSLWSGRSQETQYF. The CDR3 DNA sequence: TGTGCCAGCAGTTTGTGGAGCGGGAGGTCCCAAGAGACCCAGTACTTC.

The CDR3 region has the DNA TGTGCCAGCAGCCTGGGACTAGCGGAACCCAATGAGCAGTTCTTC. It specifies CASSLGLAEPNEQFF. This rearrangement joins TRBV7-9 to TRBJ2-1, with 11 bases that match TRBD2. The CDR3 is 15 amino acids. Trimming took 5 bases from V and 6 from J; bases not matched to a gene: 6. Germline loops: CDR1 SEHNR, CDR2 FQNEAQ (reference sequence).

The chain has TRBV29-1 and TRBJ2-5; the D is unclear. The CDR3 runs to 12 residues. Germline V gene data show CDR1 as SQVTM and CDR2 as ANQGSEA. V lost 4 bases and J lost 2, with 8 bases in between. The CDR3 DNA follows: TGCAGCGTTGTACACCGACAAGAGACCCAGTACTTC. Its protein is CSVVHRQETQYF.

This clone was counted only a few times. The V and J genes are TRBV27 and TRBJ2-3; TRBD1 matches at 9 bases. V was pared by 6 bases and J by 3 bases, with 4 bases of the junction left unmatched. Per the germline V gene, CDR1 is MNHEY and CDR2 is SMNVEV (reference sequence). This CDR3 has 14 residues. The CDR3 sequence: CASRGTGRTDTQYF. DNA for the CDR3: TGTGCCAGCAGAGGGACAGGGAGAACAGATACGCAGTATTTT.

This CDR3 is CASSFSGSEQYF. The CDR3 coding sequence is TGTGCCAGCAGCTTTTCGGGGTCCGAGCAGTACTTC. This chain links TRBV7-6 with TRBJ2-7; D may be TRBD2 (5 bases). Between the trimmed V and J ends, which lost 3 bases and 6 bases, there was a span of 9 bases. CDR3 length equals 12 residues. Per germline, CDR1 SGHVS and CDR2 FNYEAQ.